The 27 T cell receptor beta chains in this list originate from one sample, sequenced in a study of HIV-infected patients and healthy controls. TCRdb reprocessed the 5' RACE reads via MiXCR and lists one record per CDR3 protein. The table shows roughly 68,000 distinct CDR3 sequences, with approximately 21% occurring only once. Sequenced sample: CD4+ T cells from blood. The receptors were sampled from a human donor in good health.

This clonotype showed up many times. DNA for the CDR3: TGTGCCAGCAGTTTAGGCGGGAGTAAAGAGACCCAGTACTTC. Translated: CASSLGGSKETQYF. The chain combines TRBV12-3 or TRBV12-4 with TRBJ2-5, with TRBD2 matching over 7 bases. V lost 1 base to trimming and J lost 3 bases; unmatched junction nucleotides: 2. The CDR3 has 14 amino acids.

This clonotype was seen a handful of times. V usage is TRBV4-2 and J usage is TRBJ1-3; D ambiguous. The V end lost 0 bases, the J end lost 0 bases, and 9 bases lay between the germline ends. The CDR3 totals 16 residues. The V gene's germline CDR1 is LGHNA and CDR2 YNFKEQ. The CDR3, as DNA: TGTGCCAGCAGCCAAGAGAAACTCGTCTCTGGAAACACCATATATTTT. Translation gives CASSQEKLVSGNTIYF.

This clonotype has ten or more counts. V usage is TRBV7-2 and J usage is TRBJ1-2; D ambiguous. V was clipped by 6 bases and J by 7 bases, with 15 bases between them. CDR3 size: 13 residues. Germline values: CDR1 SGHTA, CDR2 FQGNSA. The CDR3 protein is CASRPSLASGYTF. In nucleotides, the CDR3 is TGTGCCAGCAGACCCTCACTGGCTTCTGGCTACACCTTC.

The chain carries TRBV6-1 and TRBJ1-1; 9 bases fit TRBD1. The germline V gene has CDR1 MNHNS and CDR2 SASEGT. The J segment lost 3 bases and the V segment lost 4 bases, leaving 6 bases of the junction unmatched. The CDR3 is 15 amino acids. For the CDR3, the DNA is TGTGCCAGCAGTGTCCCGACAGGGGGATACACTGAAGCTTTCTTT. Its protein product is CASSVPTGGYTEAFF.

This chain joins TRBV6-5 and TRBJ1-2; D perhaps matches TRBD1 (6 bases). Trimming pared 7 bases from V and 0 bases from J, leaving 15 bases between. CDR1 is MNHEY, CDR2 SVGAGI, per germline. This CDR3 comprises 15 residues. The DNA for the CDR3 is TGTGCCAGCAAGGGGGGGACGAACTCTAACTATGGCTACACCTTC. This sequence encodes CASKGGTNSNYGYTF.

Notes on this clonotype: A read error may explain this, as a much larger clone is one base away. The chain links TRBV29-1 to TRBJ2-1; TRBD1 matches at 9 bases. Germline V gene data show CDR1 as SQVTM and CDR2 as ANQGSEA. The CDR3 consists of 13 residues. CDR3 DNA: TGCAGTTGTACAGGGGGCGCGGGGTATCAGCAGTTCTTC. Protein sequence: CSCTGGAGYQQFF.

There are many counts of this clonotype. The V gene is TRBV7-2, the J gene TRBJ2-3, with 8 bases lining up with TRBD2. Germline assignment: CDR1 SGHTA and CDR2 FQGNSA. The CDR3 has 16 amino acids. Trimming removed 4 bases from V and 1 base from J; junction bases left unmatched: 7. The CDR3 DNA sequence: TGTGCCAGCAGCTCTAGAGGACTAGCAGGCACAGATACGCAGTATTTT. It codes for CASSSRGLAGTDTQYF.

V and J are TRBV20-1 and TRBJ1-1, with a weak D call TRBD1 (5 bases). The CDR3 extends over 14 amino acids. Per germline, CDR1 DFQATT and CDR2 SNEGSKA (reference sequence). With 0 bases removed from V and 4 bases from J, the gap between germline ends came to 12 bases. The CDR3 loop reads CSARDRQGSTEAFF. DNA of the CDR3: TGCAGTGCTAGAGATCGGCAGGGAAGCACTGAAGCTTTCTTT.

CDR3 residues: CASSFGTGGADTQYF. In nucleotides, the CDR3 is TGTGCCAGCAGCTTCGGGACAGGGGGTGCAGATACGCAGTATTTT. V is TRBV7-6 and J is TRBJ2-3, with 11 positions matching TRBD1. Germline V gene data show CDR1 as SGHVS and CDR2 as FNYEAQ. V gave up 3 bases and J gave up 4 bases; unmatched junction bases: 3. This CDR3 contains 15 residues.

This clonotype came up many times. The J gene is TRBJ1-5, the V gene TRBV2; D is uncertain. V lost 5 bases and J 2 bases, leaving 16 bases between the germline ends. Germline lookup yields CDR1 SNHLY and CDR2 FYNNEI. The CDR3 totals 16 residues. CDR3 coding DNA: TGTGCCAGCAGTTTCTCCGGGGAAGCAGGCAATCAGCCCCAGCATTTT. The encoded protein is CASSFSGEAGNQPQHF.

This clonotype was seen a handful of times. The chain combines TRBV12-3 or TRBV12-4 with TRBJ2-2, with D maybe TRBD1 (5 bases). The CDR3 totals 14 residues. Trimming took off 3 bases at V and 6 bases at J, with 11 bases between the two ends. CDR3 in DNA: TGTGCCAGCAGTTTGGAGACAGACGCCGGGGAGCTGTTTTTT. Encoded protein: CASSLETDAGELFF.

The chain recombines TRBV3-1 with TRBJ1-3; D gene uncertain. The V and J ends lost 0 bases and 0 bases respectively, with 6 bases between them. This CDR3 has 15 residues. CDR1 and CDR2 (germline): LGHDT, YNNKEL (reference sequence). In nucleotides, the CDR3 is TGTGCCAGCAGCCAAGATAGCAGCTCTGGAAACACCATATATTTT. Translated: CASSQDSSSGNTIYF. The whole variable domain, remainder taken from reference TRBV3-1 and TRBJ1-3, is DTAVSQTPKYLVTQMGNDKSIKCEQNLGHDTMYWYKQDSKKFLKIMFSYNNKELIINETVPNRFSPKSPDKAHLNLHINSLELGDSAVYFCASSQDSSSGNTIYFGEGSWLTVV.

This clonotype was detected ten times or more. The J gene is TRBJ2-7, the V gene TRBV18; 8 nucleotides line up with TRBD1. The CDR3 consists of 14 residues. Germline V gene data show CDR1 as KGHSH and CDR2 as LQKENI. Trimming at V came to 5 bases and at J to 1 base, leaving 4 bases not matched to a gene. The CDR3, as DNA: TGTGCCAGCTCAAATGGACAGGGTTCCTACGAGCAGTACTTC. Translated: CASSNGQGSYEQYF. The variable domain in full, with the rest retrieved from reference TRBV18 and TRBJ2-7, is NAGVMQNPRHLVRRRGQEARLRCSPMKGHSHVYWYRQLPEEGLKFMVYLQKENIIDESGMPKERFSAEFPKEGPSILRIQQVVRGDSAAYFCASSNGQGSYEQYFGPGTRLTVT.

This chain joins TRBV5-5 and TRBJ1-1, with TRBD1 as a possible D gene (6 bases). V lost 4 bases and J lost 7, with 8 bases in between. The germline V gene encodes CDR1 SGHKS and CDR2 YYEKEE (reference sequence). The CDR3 sequence is 11 residues long. The CDR3 here is CASSGQIEAFF. In DNA, the CDR3 is TGTGCCAGCAGCGGACAGATTGAAGCTTTCTTT.

The chain carries TRBV30 and TRBJ1-1; 7 bases are a match to TRBD1. Germline V gene sequence: CDR1 GTSNPN, CDR2 SVGIG (reference sequence). The CDR3 is 13 amino acids. In DNA form, the CDR3 reads TGTGCACAGGGGAAGGATGAAGGCACTGAAGCTTTCTTT. This encodes CAQGKDEGTEAFF.

For the CDR3, the DNA is TGCAGTGCTAGGGGACCCGAAACATACAATGAGCAGTTCTTC. Translating gives CSARGPETYNEQFF. The chain employs TRBV20-1 and TRBJ2-1; D assignment may be TRBD1 or TRBD2 (5 bases each). Germline CDR1 is DFQATT and CDR2 is SNEGSKA (reference sequence). CDR3 length: 14 residues. Trimming took off 3 bases at V and 4 bases at J, with 13 bases between the two ends.

V gene TRBV20-1 combines with J gene TRBJ2-3, with a tentative D call TRBD2 (6 bases). CDR1 and CDR2 (germline): DFQATT, SNEGSKA (reference sequence). The CDR3 runs 17 residues. With 4 bases removed from V and 0 bases from J, the gap between germline ends came to 20 bases. This CDR3 is CSAITGGASGSTDTQYF. The CDR3 nucleotides read TGCAGTGCTATCACTGGCGGGGCGAGCGGAAGCACAGATACGCAGTATTTT.

The rearrangement links TRBV6-5 to TRBJ2-3; TRBD2 matches at 7 bases. This CDR3 contains 15 residues. In germline, CDR1 is MNHEY, CDR2 SVGAGI. Trimming removed 6 bases from V and 1 base from J; junction bases left unmatched: 7. The CDR3 protein is CASRYLSGRTDTQYF. DNA of the CDR3: TGTGCCAGCAGGTACCTTAGCGGGCGCACAGATACGCAGTATTTT.

This clonotype was seen repeatedly, ten times or more. The chain carries TRBV6-5 and TRBJ1-3, with a tentative D call TRBD1 (5 bases). CDR1 MNHEY and CDR2 SVGAGI come from the germline V gene. V was cut by 6 bases and J by 0 bases, with 12 bases left in between. The CDR3 runs to 15 residues. CDR3 amino acids: CASRPGPNSGNTIYF. The CDR3 region has the DNA TGTGCCAGCAGGCCGGGACCAAACTCTGGAAACACCATATATTTT.

The CDR3: CASSISPNQPQHF. Here the CDR3 DNA reads TGTGCCAGCAGCATATCGCCCAATCAGCCCCAGCATTTT. The chain links TRBV7-3 to TRBJ1-5; D is undetermined. This CDR3 is 13 amino acids long. V was pared by 5 bases and J by 3 bases, with 8 bases between. Germline-derived CDR1 and CDR2 are SGHTA and FQGTGA. Looking up the rest from reference TRBV7-3 and TRBJ1-5 gives the full variable domain: GAGVSQTPSNKVTEKGKYVELRCDPISGHTALYWYRQSLGQGPEFLIYFQGTGAADDSGLPNDRFFAVRPEGSVSTLKIQRTERGDSAVYLCASSISPNQPQHFGDGTRLSIL.

This chain's CDR3 is CACSPGLAGGPETQYF. The CDR3 region has the DNA TGTGCCTGCAGCCCGGGACTAGCGGGAGGGCCGGAGACCCAGTACTTC. This chain uses TRBV30 with TRBJ2-5, with 16 bases lining up with TRBD2. Germline CDR1 reads GTSNPN; CDR2 reads SVGIG (reference sequence). With V trimmed by 6 bases and J by 5 bases, 9 bases remained unmatched. This CDR3 is built from 16 residues.

This clonotype showed up many times. The rearrangement links TRBV5-1 to TRBJ1-1, with 8 bases aligning to TRBD1. CDR3 length: 16 residues. Germline V gene data show CDR1 as SGHRS and CDR2 as YFSETQ. V gave up 3 bases and J gave up 4 bases; unmatched junction bases: 11. CDR3 nucleotides: TGCGCCAGCAGCTCGGATACAGGGGGTGGAAGCACTGAAGCTTTCTTT. It codes for CASSSDTGGGSTEAFF.

This chain uses TRBV7-2 with TRBJ2-3, with 9 nucleotides matching TRBD2. Germline trimming cut 5 bases from V and 2 bases from J; bases unmatched to any gene: 11. The CDR3 is 17 amino acids. Germline V gives CDR1 SGHTA, CDR2 FQGNSA. The CDR3 DNA follows: TGTGCCAGCAGCCCTAACCAGCGGGGGGTCTCCACAGATACGCAGTATTTT. Protein: CASSPNQRGVSTDTQYF.

The V gene is TRBV11-2, the J gene TRBJ2-3; 7 bases fit TRBD2. Germline-derived CDR1 and CDR2 are SGHAT and FQNNGV. V was clipped by 1 base and J by 2 bases; unmatched bases: 6. CDR3 length: 16 amino acids. The DNA of the CDR3 is TGTGCCAGCAGCTTAGGCGCGGGAGTATTCACAGATACGCAGTATTTT. Translated: CASSLGAGVFTDTQYF.

The chain employs TRBV12-3 or TRBV12-4 and TRBJ2-1; 7 bases map to TRBD1. The CDR3 runs to 14 residues. V shed 2 bases and J 5 bases; nucleotides not matched to a gene: 3. This chain's CDR3 is CASSLPQGNNEQFF. The CDR3 coding sequence is TGTGCCAGCAGTTTACCACAGGGGAACAATGAGCAGTTCTTC.

The V and J genes are TRBV4-1 and TRBJ2-2; possibly TRBD2 for D (6 bases). The CDR3 extends over 17 amino acids. Trimming removed 4 bases from V and 0 bases from J, with 15 bases in between. The germline V gene encodes CDR1 MGHRA and CDR2 YSYEKL. CDR3 sequence: CASSPNRWGANTGELFF. CDR3 bases: TGCGCCAGCAGCCCCAACCGCTGGGGGGCGAACACCGGGGAGCTGTTTTTT.

This clonotype was counted many times. The chain employs TRBV10-2 and TRBJ2-2, with 7 bases matching TRBD2. This CDR3 has 18 residues. Germline V CDR1 and CDR2: WSHSY, SAAADI. The trim removed 1 base at V and 5 bases at J, leaving 13 bases unmatched. In DNA form, the CDR3 reads TGCGCCAGCAGTGAGTTTAGTCAGCGGCTAGCGGAAACCGGGGAGCTGTTTTTT. Its translation: CASSEFSQRLAETGELFF.